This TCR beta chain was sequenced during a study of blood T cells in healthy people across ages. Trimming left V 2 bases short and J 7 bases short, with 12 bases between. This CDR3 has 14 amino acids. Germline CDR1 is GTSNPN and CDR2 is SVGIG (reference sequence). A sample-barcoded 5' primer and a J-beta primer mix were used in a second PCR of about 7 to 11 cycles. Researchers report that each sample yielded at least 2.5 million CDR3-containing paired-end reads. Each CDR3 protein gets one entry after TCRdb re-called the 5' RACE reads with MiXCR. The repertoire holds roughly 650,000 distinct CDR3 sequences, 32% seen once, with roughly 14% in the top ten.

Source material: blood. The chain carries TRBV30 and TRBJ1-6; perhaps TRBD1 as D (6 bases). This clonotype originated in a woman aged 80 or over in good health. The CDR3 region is CAWSTGQENSPLHF. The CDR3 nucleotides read TGTGCCTGGAGTACAGGGCAGGAGAATTCACCCCTCCACTTT. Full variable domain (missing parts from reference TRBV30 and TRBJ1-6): SQTIHQWPATLVQPVGSPLSLECTVEGTSNPNLYWYRQAAGRGLQLLFYSVGIGQISSEVPQNLSASRPQDRQFILSSKKLLLSDSGFYLCAWSTGQENSPLHFGNGTRLTVT.